This TCR beta chain came from a study of control samples from healthy donors and cancer patients. Clones were sequenced by immunoSEQ multiplex PCR, and TCRdb holds only the in-frame ones, with some missing. The sample contains 150,000 to 200,000 clones, roughly 89% of which appear only once. This CDR3 is 16 amino acids long. Germline V gene data show CDR1 as MDHEN and CDR2 as SYDVKM. V lost 6 bases and J 3 bases, leaving 17 bases between the germline ends. The TCR sequence derives from a woman aged 50 to 60 in good health. The chain carries TRBV28 and TRBJ1-4, with D possibly matching TRBD1 (6 bases). Sequencing was carried out using blood. The CDR3 DNA follows: TGTGCCAGCAGGAGGGGGGTGGGCCAGGCTAATGAAAAACTGTTTTTT. It translates to CASRRGVGQANEKLFF.